This T cell receptor (beta chain) was recovered during a study of cytomegalovirus exposure and HLA in healthy donors. For the study at large: Assignment to the Caucasian-associated ancestry cluster applied to more than 75% of the roughly 410 genotyped donors.

The PCR contained 60 Vbeta and 13 Jbeta primers. Here immunoSEQ multiplex PCR was the method, and the copy in TCRdb shows in-frame clones only, minus some. The sample table sets out approximately 51,000 clones. With respect to this clone: What it binds is not known.

Study-wide points: HLA alleles showed associations with 15,000 to 20,000 TCR beta sequences in a later analysis, at a 0.05 false discovery rate.

The germline gives CDR1 MNHNS, CDR2 SASEGT. The CDR3 sequence is 14 residues long. J lost 9 bases, V lost 4 bases, and 4 bases had no gene match. Healthy individuals who donated bone marrow served as the donors. This chain uses TRBV6-1 with TRBJ2-1; TRBD2 matches 12 bases. Sequenced: PBMCs. The sequence derives from a man aged 40-49 years in good health and CMV-seropositive. The CDR3 protein is CASSASGRALEQFF. In nucleotides, the CDR3 is TGTGCCAGCAGTGCTAGCGGGAGGGCCCTTGAGCAGTTCTTC.